Listed here is a single T cell receptor beta chain. Antigen: not known. Sequenced material consisted of expressed TCRB transcripts (all of the isolated RNA was reverse transcribed). Clones were read by immunoSEQ multiplex PCR, and TCRdb kept only the in-frame ones, dropping some. The sample includes 95,000 to 110,000 clones, 25% to 30% of them seen just once. The sample originates from a study of beta chain features in type 1 diabetes. Study-wide findings and caveats: Across all four CD4+ subsets, people with type 1 diabetes showed modestly shorter TCRB CDR3s.

Blood was collected once per donor into heparin, averaging approximately 110 mL. Via CD45RO/CCR7/CD25/CD127/CD95/CD27, cells of the CD4+ naive, central memory, regulatory and stem cell-like memory subsets were sorted. CDR1 and CDR2 (germline): SGHNT, YYREEE (reference sequence). The CDR3 is 13 residues long. Trimming took 1 base from V and 7 from J, leaving 12 bases between them. The chain couples TRBV5-4 to TRBJ2-7, with D perhaps TRBD2 (6 bases). The sequenced material came from central memory CD4+ T cells from blood. The TCR sequence derives from a woman aged 18 to 35 with type 1 diabetes. In DNA, the CDR3 is TGTGCCAGCAGCTTGTTTGGGACTCGAGAGCAGTACTTC. Translating gives CASSLFGTREQYF.